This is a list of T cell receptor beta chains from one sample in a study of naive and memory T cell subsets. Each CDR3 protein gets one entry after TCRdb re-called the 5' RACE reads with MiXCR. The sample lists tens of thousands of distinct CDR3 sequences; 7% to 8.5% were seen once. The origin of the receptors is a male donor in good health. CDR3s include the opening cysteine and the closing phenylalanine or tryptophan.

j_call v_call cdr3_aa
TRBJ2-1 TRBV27 CASSLWGLGYNEQFF
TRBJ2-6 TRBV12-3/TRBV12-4 CASSLPGVGANVLTF
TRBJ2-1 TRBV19 CASSRRDGNEQFF
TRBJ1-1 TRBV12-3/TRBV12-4 CASSSFLSQGEAFF
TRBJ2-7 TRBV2 CASYPGQGPYEQYF
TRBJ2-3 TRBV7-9 CASSLFAGNTDTQYF
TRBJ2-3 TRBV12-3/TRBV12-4 CASSAGGLDTQYF
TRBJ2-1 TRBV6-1 CVASTGLLVNEQFF
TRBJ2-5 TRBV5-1 CASRPWQGGFAETQYF
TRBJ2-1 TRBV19 CASSMQGGLRDNEQFF
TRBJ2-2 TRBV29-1 CSVGGSGELFF
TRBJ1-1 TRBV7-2 CASSKQTGDTEAFF
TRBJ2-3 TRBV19 CASGFVTQYF
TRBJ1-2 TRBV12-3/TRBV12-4 CASTIARDYGYTF
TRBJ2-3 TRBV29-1 CSAGQGSVQYF
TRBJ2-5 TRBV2 CASNARGYQETQYF
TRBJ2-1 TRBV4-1 CASSQDFPGSSYNEQFF
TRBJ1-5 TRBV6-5 CASSYSGRVDQPQHF
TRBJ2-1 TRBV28 CASSWRGGEQFF
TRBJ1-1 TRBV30 CAWRSLRDRIRNTEAFF
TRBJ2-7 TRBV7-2 CASSLHGGPYYEQYF
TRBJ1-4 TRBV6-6 CASSSGTGNEKLFF
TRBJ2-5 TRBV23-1 CASSQRTGGRAETQYF
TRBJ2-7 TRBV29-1 CSVVPRNSYEQYF